The 32 T cell receptor beta chains reported below all come from one sample, sequenced in a study of T cell repertoires in cytomegalovirus infection. TCRdb re-derived calls from the reads in MiXCR, one entry per CDR3 protein. The table lists about 320,000 distinct CDR3 sequences, over 7.5% of them singletons. The sequencing input was PBMCs. All receptors come from a human donor in good health (CMV status not recorded). Some clones in this sample may be carry-over from other donors' samples.

The V and J genes are TRBV7-2 and TRBJ1-2; TRBD1 matches 9 bases. Germline CDR1 and CDR2: SGHTA and FQGNSA. The CDR3 is 14 amino acids. The V and J ends lost 5 bases and 5 bases, in that order; junction bases with no gene match: 6. CDR3 loop: CASSRDRVSYGYTF. CDR3 sequence (DNA): TGTGCCAGCAGCCGGGACAGGGTTTCTTATGGCTACACCTTC.

This clonotype was seen at least ten times. This chain joins TRBV7-2 and TRBJ1-2, with unresolved D. The CDR3 extends over 13 amino acids. The V and J ends lost 0 bases and 4 bases respectively, with 6 bases between them. Germline V gene data show CDR1 as SGHTA and CDR2 as FQGNSA. CDR3 in amino acids: CASSLAQGYGYTF. DNA for the CDR3: TGTGCCAGCAGCTTAGCGCAAGGCTATGGCTACACCTTC.

About this clonotype itself: A read error may be the cause here, since a much bigger clone is one base away. The chain employs TRBV12-3 or TRBV12-4 and TRBJ2-3; 7 bases map to TRBD1. Trimming took 5 bases from V and 4 from J; bases not matched to a gene: 12. This CDR3 has 16 residues. The CDR3 DNA reads as TGTGCCAGCAGTCACCGACAGGGAAAGGGGCCAGATACGCAGTATTTT. Protein product: CASSHRQGKGPDTQYF.

The rearrangement links TRBV7-9 to TRBJ1-2, with D unclear. The V gene lost 1 base and the J gene lost 4 bases, with 10 bases spanning the gap. Germline CDR1 SEHNR, CDR2 FQNEAQ (reference sequence). The CDR3 totals 14 residues. CDR3 loop: CASSLGVFGYGYTF. CDR3 nucleotide sequence: TGTGCCAGCAGCTTAGGAGTATTCGGCTATGGCTACACCTTC.

The chain links TRBV3-1 to TRBJ2-7, with D uncertain. The germline V and J ends were trimmed by 1 base and 3 bases, with 7 bases remaining between them. The CDR3 is made up of 13 amino acids. Germline V lookup: CDR1 LGHDT, CDR2 YNNKEL (reference sequence). CDR3 in amino acids: CASSQVGLYEQYF. CDR3 nucleotide sequence: TGTGCCAGCAGCCAAGTGGGTCTCTACGAGCAGTACTTC.

A few counts support this clonotype. As DNA, the CDR3 is TGCGCCAGCAGCCAAATCTCAACCGGGGAGCTGTTTTTT. This codes for CASSQISTGELFF. This chain uses TRBV4-1 with TRBJ2-2; D gene ambiguous. The CDR3 is made up of 13 amino acids. The germline CDR1 and CDR2 sequences are MGHRA and YSYEKL. Trimming removed 2 bases from V and 5 bases from J, with 6 bases in between.

This clonotype came up a few times. This chain's CDR3 is CSVIQENEETQYF. CDR3 in DNA: TGCAGCGTAATACAGGAGAACGAAGAGACCCAGTACTTC. The chain carries TRBV29-1 and TRBJ2-5; D is perhaps TRBD1 (5 bases). Germline V CDR1 and CDR2: SQVTM, ANQGSEA. The V gene lost 6 bases and the J gene lost 3 bases, with 14 bases spanning the gap. The CDR3 length is 13 residues.

The V and J genes are TRBV2 and TRBJ1-5; 9 nucleotides line up with TRBD1. CDR1 SNHLY and CDR2 FYNNEI come from the germline V gene. J gave up 5 bases and V 9 bases, and 8 bases lay outside the gene matches. This CDR3 is built from 14 residues. The CDR3 loop is CASGRQGDHQPQHF. Written as DNA, the CDR3 is TGTGCCAGTGGGAGACAGGGGGACCATCAGCCCCAGCATTTT.

The gene calls are TRBV20-1 and TRBJ1-2; tentatively, D is TRBD1 (6 bases). This CDR3 comprises 13 residues. The ends were cut back, 0 bases at V and 6 bases at J, with 11 bases in the middle. Germline V lookup: CDR1 DFQATT, CDR2 SNEGSKA (reference sequence). As DNA, the CDR3 is TGCAGTGCTAGAGAGGAACAGGGAAATGGCTACACCTTC. Translating gives CSAREEQGNGYTF.

This clonotype was seen repeatedly, ten times or more. The rearrangement uses TRBV5-1 and TRBJ1-1; no firm D call. The length of the CDR3 is 14 residues. V lost 5 bases to trimming and J lost 0 bases, with 11 bases between them. Germline V gene data show CDR1 as SGHRS and CDR2 as YFSETQ. The DNA for the CDR3 is TGCGCCAGCAGTTTTCAGGTGATGAACACTGAAGCTTTCTTT. It yields the protein CASSFQVMNTEAFF.

This clonotype was found a few times. The rearrangement uses TRBV29-1 and TRBJ1-1, with 7 bases fitting TRBD1. Germline V gives CDR1 SQVTM, CDR2 ANQGSEA. The CDR3 length is 14 residues. V trimming: 3 bases; J trimming: 2 bases; junction bases outside the gene matches: 6. CDR3 region: CSVEVDRVNTEAFF. For the CDR3, the DNA is TGCAGCGTTGAGGTAGACAGGGTAAACACTGAAGCTTTCTTT.

V is TRBV6-6 and J is TRBJ1-5; 9 bases match TRBD1. CDR3 size: 16 residues. Germline CDR1 and CDR2: MNHNY and SVGAGI (reference sequence). With V trimmed by 4 bases and J by 4 bases, 8 bases remained unmatched. CDR3 in amino acids: CASSLVEDRGNQPQHF. CDR3 coding DNA: TGTGCCAGCAGTTTAGTTGAGGACAGGGGAAATCAGCCCCAGCATTTT.

In this sample, this clonotype turned up a few times. The rearrangement links TRBV6-1 to TRBJ1-3, with D possibly TRBD1 on 6 matching bases. The CDR3 is 12 residues long. Trimming stripped 9 bases from V and 3 bases from J, with 9 bases between. Germline CDR1 is MNHNS and CDR2 is SASEGT. The CDR3 region has the DNA TGTGCCAGTGGACAGAATGGAAACACCATATATTTT. Its translation: CASGQNGNTIYF.

The chain uses TRBV19 and TRBJ1-1; D ambiguous. The CDR3 consists of 15 residues. Per germline, CDR1 LNHDA and CDR2 SQIVND (reference sequence). Trimming took off 3 bases at V and 3 bases at J, with 14 bases between the two ends. As DNA, the CDR3 is TGTGCCAGTAGTATCCCCCCCCCTCGGCACACTGAAGCTTTCTTT. It specifies CASSIPPPRHTEAFF.

This clonotype was counted at least ten times. This chain uses TRBV6-2 or TRBV6-3 with TRBJ2-1; perhaps D is TRBD1 or TRBD2 (5 bases each). From germline, CDR1 is MNHEY and CDR2 SVGEGT. V shed 2 bases and J shed 5 bases, with 7 bases lying between them. The CDR3 contains 13 residues. The chain's CDR3 is CASSYGGNNEQFF. For the CDR3, the DNA is TGTGCCAGCAGTTACGGGGGAAACAATGAGCAGTTCTTC.

This clonotype was seen more than once but under ten times. The chain couples TRBV20-1 to TRBJ2-1, with unresolved D. Germline CDR1 and CDR2: DFQATT and SNEGSKA (reference sequence). The V end was cut by 2 bases, the J end by 0 bases, with 11 bases between. The CDR3 sequence is 15 residues long. CDR3 region: CSARLQGLSYNEQFF. The CDR3 coding sequence is TGCAGTGCTAGACTCCAAGGGCTCTCCTACAATGAGCAGTTCTTC.

The table lists this clonotype with a few counts. The chain couples TRBV6-1 to TRBJ2-7, with D perhaps being TRBD1 or TRBD2 (6 bases each). V gave up 7 bases and J gave up 6 bases, with 19 bases separating them. Germline values: CDR1 MNHNS, CDR2 SASEGT. The CDR3 length is 14 residues. CDR3 residues: CASTQPGAEGEQYF. The CDR3 DNA reads TGTGCCAGCACCCAACCGGGGGCGGAGGGCGAGCAGTACTTC.

This clonotype was picked up a small number of times. This chain uses TRBV10-3 with TRBJ2-1; 8 positions agree with TRBD2. The V and J ends lost 10 bases and 10 bases, in that order; junction bases with no gene match: 15. Germline CDR1 reads ENHRY; CDR2 reads SYGVKD. The CDR3 runs 14 residues. CDR3 loop: CATVVSPGGVEQFF. The CDR3 nucleotides are TGTGCCACCGTGGTGAGTCCGGGAGGGGTGGAGCAGTTCTTC.

This sequence joins TRBV28 and TRBJ2-1, with 7 bases lining up with TRBD2. The CDR3 sequence is 13 residues long. V was clipped by 5 bases and J by 5 bases; unmatched bases: 3. Germline V gene lookup returns CDR1 MDHEN and CDR2 SYDVKM. The DNA of the CDR3 is TGTGCCAGCAGTAGCGGGACGGACAATGAGCAGTTCTTC. It codes for CASSSGTDNEQFF.

V is TRBV6-6 and J is TRBJ2-7, with a possible D match to TRBD1 (6 bases). The CDR3 covers 15 residues. The germline CDR1 and CDR2 sequences are MNHNY and SVGAGI (reference sequence). V gave up 1 base and J gave up 5 bases, with 15 bases separating them. The CDR3, as DNA: TGTGCCAGCAGTTACTATGGGGGCGCGACCGACGAGCAGTACTTC. It is translated as CASSYYGGATDEQYF.

There are a few counts of this clonotype. The V gene is TRBV30, the J gene TRBJ2-7; D not certain. Trimming took off 4 bases at V and 4 bases at J, with 23 bases between the two ends. The CDR3 sequence is 16 residues long. Germline CDR1 is GTSNPN and CDR2 is SVGIG (reference sequence). The CDR3 spells CAWTNPHPNPFYEQYF. The CDR3, as DNA: TGTGCCTGGACCAACCCCCACCCAAATCCGTTTTACGAGCAGTACTTC.

This clonotype was observed a handful of times. V usage is TRBV7-3 and J usage is TRBJ2-1; D is uncertain. V lost 4 bases to trimming and J lost 6 bases, with 7 bases between them. The CDR3 length is 12 residues. From germline, CDR1 is SGHTA and CDR2 FQGTGA. The CDR3: CASSSVGNEQFF. The CDR3 nucleotides are TGTGCCAGCAGCTCCGTGGGCAATGAGCAGTTCTTC. The whole variable domain, remainder taken from reference TRBV7-3 and TRBJ2-1, is GAGVSQTPSNKVTEKGKYVELRCDPISGHTALYWYRQSLGQGPEFLIYFQGTGAADDSGLPNDRFFAVRPEGSVSTLKIQRTERGDSAVYLCASSSVGNEQFFGPGTRLTVL.

This clonotype has more than one count but fewer than ten. The V and J genes are TRBV5-6 and TRBJ1-5, with D maybe TRBD1 (5 bases). From germline, CDR1 is SGHDT and CDR2 YYEEEE. The CDR3 sequence is 13 residues long. V was trimmed by 0 bases and J by 10 bases, leaving 11 bases between them. DNA of the CDR3: TGTGCCAGCAGCTTGGGTACAGGTTCCCCCCAGCATTTT. Amino acids: CASSLGTGSPQHF.

A few counts support this clonotype. This rearrangement joins TRBV4-2 to TRBJ2-1; 12 bases line up with TRBD2. This CDR3 region has 16 residues. J lost 4 bases, V lost 5 bases, and 6 bases had no gene match. CDR1 LGHNA and CDR2 YNFKEQ come from the germline V gene. The CDR3 loop is CASSGLGTSGYNEQFF. The CDR3 coding sequence is TGTGCCAGCAGCGGACTAGGGACTAGCGGGTACAATGAGCAGTTCTTC.

This clonotype has a handful of counts. V gene TRBV28 combines with J gene TRBJ2-7; D not resolved. V was cut by 6 bases and J by 2 bases, with 11 bases left in between. The CDR3 has 13 amino acids. From germline, CDR1 is MDHEN and CDR2 SYDVKM. The CDR3 here is CASSRTFPYEQYF. Here the CDR3 DNA reads TGTGCCAGCAGCCGGACGTTTCCCTACGAGCAGTACTTC.

This clonotype occurred a few times. The rearrangement links TRBV11-2 to TRBJ2-5; D is perhaps TRBD1 (6 bases). The germline CDR1 and CDR2 sequences are SGHAT and FQNNGV. This CDR3 comprises 17 residues. Trimming removed 2 bases from V and 5 bases from J, with 21 bases in between. The CDR3 region is CASSLFPRTGPFETQYF. CDR3 in DNA: TGTGCCAGCAGCTTATTCCCTAGAACAGGGCCTTTTGAGACCCAGTACTTC. Variable domain in full (rest from reference TRBV11-2 and TRBJ2-5): EAGVAQSPRYKIIEKRQSVAFWCNPISGHATLYWYQQILGQGPKLLIQFQNNGVVDDSQLPKDRFSAERLKGVDSTLKIQPAKLEDSAVYLCASSLFPRTGPFETQYFGPGTRLLVL.

As to this clonotype: Given a much more abundant clone one base away, this may be a read error. This chain uses TRBV7-2 with TRBJ2-3; TRBD2 aligns across 7 bases. CDR3 length equals 14 residues. Per the germline V gene, CDR1 is SGHTA and CDR2 is FQGNSA. CDR3 sequence (DNA): TGTGCCAGCAGCAGGGGACTAAGCACAGAAACGCAGTATTTT. Protein: CASSRGLSTETQYF.

There are many counts of this clonotype. V is TRBV7-2 and J is TRBJ2-5, with 9 bases identical to TRBD1. Germline CDR1 SGHTA, CDR2 FQGNSA. With V trimmed by 1 base and J by 5 bases, 11 bases remained unmatched. This CDR3 is built from 17 residues. For the CDR3, the DNA is TGTGCCAGCAGCTTAGTAGGGACAGGGATGGGGATGGAGACCCAGTACTTC. Translation gives CASSLVGTGMGMETQYF.

The chain joins TRBV7-9 to TRBJ2-1, with D perhaps assigned TRBD1 or TRBD2 (6 bases each). Trimming shortened V by 3 bases and J by 5 bases, and 14 bases separated the two germline ends. This CDR3 is built from 15 residues. Germline V gene data show CDR1 as SEHNR and CDR2 as FQNEAQ (reference sequence). CDR3 in amino acids: CASSFRTASDNEQFF. The DNA for the CDR3 is TGTGCCAGCAGCTTCAGGACAGCTAGCGACAATGAGCAGTTCTTC. Full variable domain (outside the CDR3, taken from reference TRBV7-9 and TRBJ2-1): DTGVSQNPRHKITKRGQNVTFRCDPISEHNRLYWYRQTLGQGPEFLTYFQNEAQLEKSRLLSDRFSAERPKGSFSTLEIQRTEQGDSAMYLCASSFRTASDNEQFFGPGTRLTVL.

This clonotype was seen at least ten times. The chain uses TRBV6-2 or TRBV6-3 and TRBJ2-7; 8 bases fit TRBD2. Per germline, CDR1 MNHEY and CDR2 SVGEGT. The J segment lost 0 bases and the V segment lost 6 bases, leaving 16 bases of the junction unmatched. The CDR3 has 18 amino acids. The CDR3 DNA reads as TGTGCCAGCAGCCTCTCCGTGGCGGGAGGCCGGAGCTCCTACGAGCAGTACTTC. Translation: CASSLSVAGGRSSYEQYF.

This clonotype was counted only a few times. One end of the junction varies from germline; a read error may be responsible. The chain recombines TRBV7-2 with TRBJ1-1; D is perhaps TRBD1 (6 bases). This CDR3 has 16 residues. Germline V gene data show CDR1 as SGHTA and CDR2 as FQGNSA. The CDR3 protein is CASSLAALGQSTEAFF. CDR3 DNA sequence: TGTGCCAGCAGCCTAGCAGCTCTCGGACAGAGCACTGAAGCTTTCTTT. The whole variable domain, filled in from reference TRBV7-2 and TRBJ1-1, reads GAGVSQSPSNKVTEKGKDVELRCDPISGHTALYWYRQSLGQGLEFLIYFQGNSAPDKSGLPSDRFSAERTGGSVSTLTIQRTQQEDSAVYLCASSLAALGQSTEAFFGQGTRLTVV.

This clonotype has a count of ten or more. The chain's CDR3 is CASSLEFKGRGNTIYF. The CDR3 DNA reads TGTGCCAGCAGCTTAGAGTTCAAGGGGAGGGGAAACACCATATATTTT. The rearrangement links TRBV7-2 to TRBJ1-3; possible D gene TRBD1, 5 bases. Trimming took off 1 base at V and 4 bases at J, with 14 bases between the two ends. The CDR3 spans 16 residues. Germline CDR1 and CDR2: SGHTA and FQGNSA. The full variable domain, with the rest looked up from reference TRBV7-2 and TRBJ1-3, is GAGVSQSPSNKVTEKGKDVELRCDPISGHTALYWYRQSLGQGLEFLIYFQGNSAPDKSGLPSDRFSAERTGGSVSTLTIQRTQQEDSAVYLCASSLEFKGRGNTIYFGEGSWLTVV.